This T cell receptor beta chain was found in a study of radiation and T cells in renal cell carcinoma. Clones were read by immunoSEQ multiplex PCR, and TCRdb kept only the in-frame ones, dropping some. This sample carries 95,000 to 150,000 clones, roughly 80% of them seen once, and the ten largest clones take 2.5% to 3.5%. Time point given: baseline pretreatment blood. The treatment was: 15 Gy SBRT to primary tumor, nephrectomy 4 weeks later. Germline V gene sequence: CDR1 SGDLS, CDR2 YYNGEE. V lost 4 bases, J lost 5 bases, and 21 bases lay in between. The CDR3 contains 16 residues. This TCR was recovered from a woman aged 60-70 years with renal cell carcinoma. The chain recombines TRBV9 with TRBJ2-5; D not certain. Sample: blood, taken from a patient whose treatment included radiotherapy and nephrectomy. In DNA form, the CDR3 reads TGTGCCAGCAGCCCCGGTGGCACGGTCAATCCGGAGACCCAGTACTTC. It is translated as CASSPGGTVNPETQYF.